The rows below give T cell receptor beta chains drawn from one sample of a study of T cell repertoires in cytomegalovirus infection. For these receptors, no antigen is known. MiXCR, applied by TCRdb to the reads, yields one record per CDR3 protein. Of about a million distinct CDR3 sequences listed, around a third are singletons. The sequencing used cultured CD8+ T cells from PBMCs, collected from culture after CMV antigen stimulation. These receptors came from a human donor in good health (CMV status not recorded). Some clones in this sample may be carry-over from other donors' samples. Both conserved end residues are part of each CDR3. The order of the fields is J gene, clone size, V gene, D gene, CDR3 protein, CDR3 DNA. D genes are given only for firm matches. Only some rows state a clone size, as once, few, many or a class for expanded clones.

TRBJ2-7 | many | TRBV7-6 | - | CASSLTGEGSYEQYF | TGTGCCAGCAGCTTAACAGGGGAGGGTTCCTACGAGCAGTACTTC
TRBJ2-2 | few | TRBV28 | TRBD1 | CASSTGGGGELFF | TGTGCCAGCAGCACAGGGGGCGGCGGGGAGCTGTTTTTT
TRBJ2-1 | - | TRBV5-1 | TRBD1 | CASRGQGAWDEQFF | TGCGCCAGCAGGGGACAGGGGGCTTGGGATGAGCAGTTCTTC
TRBJ1-5 | few | TRBV20-1 | - | CSARPQGQQPQHF | TGCAGTGCTAGACCCCAGGGCCAACAGCCCCAGCATTTT
TRBJ2-1 | many | TRBV7-2 | TRBD2 | CASLRGYNEQFF | TGTGCCAGCCTGCGGGGGTACAATGAGCAGTTCTTC
TRBJ2-7 | - | TRBV7-9 | TRBD2 | CASSWTSGTLYEQYF | TGTGCCAGCAGCTGGACTAGCGGAACACTCTACGAGCAGTACTTC
TRBJ1-1 | - | TRBV7-9 | TRBD1 | CASSSSTGGLRSTEAFF | TGTGCCAGCAGCTCATCAACAGGGGGCCTTAGGAGCACTGAAGCTTTCTTT
TRBJ1-2 | many | TRBV7-8 | - | CASSPGWNYGYTF | TGTGCCAGCAGCCCCGGGTGGAACTATGGCTACACCTTC
TRBJ2-3 | many | TRBV7-2 | - | CASSSYAVGDTQYF | TGTGCCAGCAGTTCTTATGCGGTTGGAGATACGCAGTATTTT
TRBJ2-1 | few | TRBV10-3 | TRBD1 | CAISPPDREYNEQFF | TGTGCCATCAGTCCTCCGGACAGGGAATACAATGAGCAGTTCTTC
TRBJ1-2 | few | TRBV19 | - | CAGFKDYYGYTF | TGTGCCGGATTTAAAGACTACTATGGCTACACCTTC
TRBJ1-1 | - | TRBV5-4 | - | CASSPGLATEAFF | TGTGCCAGCAGCCCTGGTTTGGCCACTGAAGCTTTCTTT
TRBJ1-2 | - | TRBV7-6 | - | CASSPWGRGNYGYTF | TGTGCCAGCAGCCCCTGGGGCAGGGGTAACTATGGCTACACCTTC
TRBJ2-7 | - | TRBV5-4 | - | CASSGGTHYEQYF | TGTGCCAGCAGCGGTGGGACCCACTACGAGCAGTACTTC
TRBJ2-3 | - | TRBV5-1 | - | CASRGAYESYF | TGCGCCAGCCGGGGCGCCTACGAGTCGTATTTT
TRBJ2-3 | many | TRBV7-2 | - | CASSLEGLRTDTQYF | TGTGCCAGCAGCTTAGAAGGATTAAGGACAGATACGCAGTATTTT
TRBJ1-1 | - | TRBV7-9 | - | CASSPTLGSSEAFF | TGTGCCAGCAGCCCAACTCTGGGGTCTTCTGAAGCTTTCTTT
TRBJ2-3 | few | TRBV27 | - | CASSPLRTLSGADTQYF | TGTGCCAGCAGCCCTCTCCGGACTCTCTCAGGAGCAGATACGCAGTATTTT
TRBJ1-1 | few | TRBV4-3 | TRBD1 | CASSQGADRLIEAFF | TGCGCCAGCAGCCAAGGCGCGGACAGGCTTATCGAAGCTTTCTTT